This entry describes one T cell receptor beta chain. Treatment given: oral pan-JAK inhibitor, 5-10 mg twice daily. CDR1 is MGHRA and CDR2 is YSYEKL in the germline V gene. V shed 1 base and J shed 10 bases, with 11 bases lying between them. There are 13 residues in the CDR3. This entry is derived from a study of CD8+ T cells in alopecia areata. RNA was isolated and reverse transcribed to cDNA, the sequencing template. Clones were sequenced by immunoSEQ multiplex PCR, and TCRdb holds only the in-frame ones, with some missing. This sample yields about 180,000 clones, of which approximately 50% are seen a single time; roughly a tenth belongs to the top ten.

The V call is TRBV4-1, the J call TRBJ2-1; no reliable D call. This specimen was CD8+ T cells sorted from blood, taken around week 54, from a patient treated with tofacitinib. The sequence was obtained from a human donor with alopecia areata. The CDR3 DNA reads as TGCGCCAGCAGCCAAGGCCCTCTGGGGGAGCAGTTCTTC. It is translated as CASSQGPLGEQFF.